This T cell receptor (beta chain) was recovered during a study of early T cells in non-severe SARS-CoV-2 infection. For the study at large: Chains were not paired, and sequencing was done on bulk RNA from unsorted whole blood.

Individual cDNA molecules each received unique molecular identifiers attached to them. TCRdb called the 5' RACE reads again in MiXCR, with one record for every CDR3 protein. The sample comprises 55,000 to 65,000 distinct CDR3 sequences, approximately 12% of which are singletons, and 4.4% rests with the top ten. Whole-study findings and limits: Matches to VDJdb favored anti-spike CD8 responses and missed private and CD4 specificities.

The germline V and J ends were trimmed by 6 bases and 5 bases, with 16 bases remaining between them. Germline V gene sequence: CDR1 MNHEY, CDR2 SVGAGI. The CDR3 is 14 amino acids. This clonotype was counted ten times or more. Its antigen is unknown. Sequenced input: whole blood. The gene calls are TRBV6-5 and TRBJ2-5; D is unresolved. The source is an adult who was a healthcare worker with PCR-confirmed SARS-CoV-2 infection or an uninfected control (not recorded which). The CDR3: CASSLDWGLETQYF. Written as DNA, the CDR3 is TGTGCCAGCAGCCTCGATTGGGGATTGGAGACCCAGTACTTC.